This TCR beta chain emerged from a study of T cells in Graves' hyperthyroidism and ophthalmopathy. No progression to ophthalmopathy during 18 months of follow-up defined stable disease. Diagnosis of hyperthyroidism was new in patients aged 18 to 65, and its duration was under 2 months. Patients were excluded because of uncontrolled infection, other autoimmune disease, pregnancy or lactation. Findings and caveats of the study: Expanded thyroid clonotypes (above 0.001) were mostly also found in blood.

This clonotype has at least ten counts. Its cognate antigen is unknown. Amplification targeted TCR beta CDR3 regions from RNA transcripts. The HTBI primer set drove a first-round RT-PCR of the TCR CDR3. TCRdb called the multiplex PCR reads again in MiXCR, with one record for every CDR3 protein. The data contain about 180,000 distinct CDR3 sequences, approximately 15% of them singletons. The origin of this receptor is a woman between 45 and 65 years old with Graves' hyperthyroidism. Sequenced input: blood.

CDR3 protein: CASSLGRQEAFF. CDR3 DNA sequence: TGTGCCAGCAGCTTAGGCCGGCAAGAAGCTTTCTTT. V gene TRBV7-2 combines with J gene TRBJ1-1; unclear D gene. The CDR3 spans 12 residues. Germline V gives CDR1 SGHTA, CDR2 FQGNSA. V lost 1 base and J lost 8, with 8 bases in between.